The 12 T cell receptor beta chains below were found in one sample sequenced in a study of blood T cell repertoires in COVID-19. Measured with immunoSEQ multiplex PCR; TCRdb has only the in-frame clones, and not every one. The sample records about 260,000 clones, 88% being singletons. The sample was peripheral blood. The receptors derive from a human donor in a cohort sampled during active COVID-19.

This clone was found once. V gene TRBV7-9 combines with J gene TRBJ1-5; tentative D call: TRBD1 (5 bases). The V and J ends lost 1 base and 5 bases respectively, with 12 bases between them. Germline-derived CDR1 and CDR2 are SEHNR and FQNEAQ (reference sequence). The CDR3 runs 15 residues. Here the CDR3 DNA reads TGTGCCAGCAGCTTAGATTCAGGGCTCCATCAGCCCCAGCATTTT. Translating it yields CASSLDSGLHQPQHF.

This chain joins TRBV12-5 and TRBJ2-3; tentative D call: TRBD2 (6 bases). Germline assignment: CDR1 LGHNT and CDR2 FRNRAP. The germline V and J ends were trimmed by 2 bases and 3 bases, with 12 bases remaining between them. This CDR3 region has 15 residues. The CDR3 protein is CASGLQGLSTDTQYF. DNA of the CDR3: TGTGCTAGTGGTTTGCAGGGACTTTCAACAGATACGCAGTATTTT.

About this clone itself: The sample holds other DNA sequences that translate to the same CDR3. The chain employs TRBV28 and TRBJ2-5; no clear D gene. V was clipped by 3 bases and J by 4 bases, with 3 bases between them. The CDR3 runs to 11 residues. Germline V gene sequence: CDR1 MDHEN, CDR2 SYDVKM. The CDR3 nucleotides read TGTGCCAGCAGTTTTAGAGAGACCCAGTACTTC. This codes for CASSFRETQYF. Filled out from reference TRBV28 and TRBJ2-5, the complete variable domain reads DVKVTQSSRYLVKRTGEKVFLECVQDMDHENMFWYRQDPGLGLRLIYFSYDVKMKEKGDIPEGYSVSREKKERFSLILESASTNQTSMYLCASSFRETQYFGPGTRLLVL.

V gene TRBV7-9 combines with J gene TRBJ2-7; 7 bases match TRBD2. The CDR3 runs to 13 residues. Germline-derived CDR1 and CDR2 are SEHNR and FQNEAQ (reference sequence). The V segment lost 7 bases and the J segment 6 bases; nucleotides outside the gene matches: 9. The CDR3 here is CASTPGGSGEQYF. The CDR3 nucleotides read TGTGCCAGCACCCCTGGCGGGAGTGGCGAGCAGTACTTC.

The V call is TRBV28, the J call TRBJ1-4, with TRBD1 matching over 8 bases. In germline, CDR1 is MDHEN, CDR2 SYDVKM. V shed 5 bases and J 7 bases; nucleotides not matched to a gene: 9. This CDR3 region has 15 residues. In DNA, the CDR3 is TGTGCCAGCAGTGCCATCCAGGGGGCGGGTGAAAAACTGTTTTTT. Amino acid sequence: CASSAIQGAGEKLFF.

This chain uses TRBV7-3 with TRBJ2-1; 10 bases fit TRBD1. There are 15 residues in the CDR3. The ends lost 4 bases at V and 4 bases at J; junction bases unmatched: 4. The germline CDR1 and CDR2 sequences are SGHTA and FQGTGA. CDR3 loop: CASSSGQGIYNEQFF. The CDR3 region has the DNA TGTGCCAGCAGCTCGGGACAGGGGATTTACAATGAGCAGTTCTTC.

As to this clone: A much larger clone is a single base away; this may be a read error. The J gene is TRBJ1-4, the V gene TRBV11-2, with a tentative D call TRBD1 (5 bases). With 4 bases removed from V and 0 bases from J, the gap between germline ends came to 6 bases. Germline V lookup: CDR1 SGHAT, CDR2 FQNNGV. The CDR3 spans 14 residues. The CDR3 bases are TGTGCCAGCAGCTGGGGGGCAACTAATGAAAAACTGTTTTTT. Its translation is CASSWGATNEKLFF. Full variable domain (outside the CDR3, taken from reference TRBV11-2 and TRBJ1-4): EAGVAQSPRYKIIEKRQSVAFWCNPISGHATLYWYQQILGQGPKLLIQFQNNGVVDDSQLPKDRFSAERLKGVDSTLKIQPAKLEDSAVYLCASSWGATNEKLFFGSGTQLSVL.

A single count supports this clone. The genes are TRBV7-9 and TRBJ1-4; D possibly corresponds to TRBD1 (6 bases). The CDR3 is 16 amino acids. Trimming took 2 bases from V and 5 from J, leaving 15 bases between them. Per germline, CDR1 SEHNR and CDR2 FQNEAQ (reference sequence). The CDR3 loop is CASSLSTGDLNEKLFF. CDR3 nucleotide sequence: TGTGCCAGCAGCTTATCGACAGGCGACCTAAATGAAAAACTGTTTTTT.

The V and J genes are TRBV5-1 and TRBJ2-7; possible D gene TRBD2, 5 bases. From germline, CDR1 is SGHRS and CDR2 YFSETQ. CDR3 size: 13 residues. V dropped 0 bases and J dropped 6 bases, with 10 bases sitting between them. The CDR3 here is CASSLAEGPEQYF. The CDR3 DNA follows: TGCGCCAGCAGCTTGGCCGAGGGCCCCGAGCAGTACTTC.

The V gene is TRBV4-3, the J gene TRBJ2-7; the D gene is possibly TRBD1 (5 bases). The CDR3 loop spans 15 amino acids. The V gene's germline CDR1 is LGHNA and CDR2 YSLEER. The V end lost 0 bases, the J end lost 1 base, and 10 bases lay between the germline ends. The CDR3 here is CASSQEDTGSYEQYF. The DNA of the CDR3 is TGCGCCAGCAGCCAAGAGGACACTGGGTCCTACGAGCAGTACTTC.

This clone was recorded only once. This chain uses TRBV5-4 with TRBJ2-1; TRBD2 agrees at 7 bases. Trimming took 0 bases from V and 7 from J; bases not matched to a gene: 7. Looked up from germline, CDR1 is SGHNT and CDR2 is YYREEE (reference sequence). CDR3 size: 15 residues. Here the CDR3 DNA reads TGTGCCAGCAGCTTGGCCGGGAGCGGGAATAATGAGCAGTTCTTC. Protein product: CASSLAGSGNNEQFF.

Only one count was recorded for this clone. This sequence joins TRBV12-3 or TRBV12-4 and TRBJ2-7; possible D gene TRBD2, 6 bases. Trimming left V 5 bases short and J 1 base short, with 9 bases between. The CDR3 spans 13 residues. The CDR3 DNA sequence: TGTGCCAGCAGTCCGGGAGTTTCCTACGAGCAGTACTTC. Translated, it gives CASSPGVSYEQYF.